These 8 T cell receptor beta chains originate from one sample sequenced in a study of cytomegalovirus exposure and HLA in healthy donors. Use of 60 Vbeta and 13 Jbeta primers characterized the PCR. Method: immunoSEQ multiplex PCR; TCRdb's copy keeps in-frame clones and lacks some. The sample has about 170,000 clones, around 85% seen once. The source material was PBMCs. Receptor source: a male donor in good health and CMV-seronegative.

The V call is TRBV4-1, the J call TRBJ2-2; tentatively, D is TRBD2 (5 bases). Trimming stripped 2 bases from V and 4 bases from J, with 11 bases between. The CDR3 spans 15 residues. Germline CDR1 is MGHRA and CDR2 is YSYEKL. In nucleotides, the CDR3 is TGCGCCAGCAGCCAAAGGCCGGGAACCACCGGGGAGCTGTTTTTT. This encodes CASSQRPGTTGELFF.

This clone has more than one count but fewer than ten. The V call is TRBV13, the J call TRBJ2-3; possibly TRBD1 for D (5 bases). The germline V and J ends were trimmed by 5 bases and 3 bases, with 15 bases remaining between them. The length of the CDR3 is 15 residues. Per the germline V gene, CDR1 is PRHDT and CDR2 is FYEKMQ (reference sequence). The CDR3 here is CASSLGSRATDTQYF. The CDR3 DNA reads TGTGCCAGCAGCCTCGGAAGCAGGGCAACAGATACGCAGTATTTT.

This chain connects TRBV5-6 to TRBJ1-1; the D is unclear. The CDR3 extends over 17 amino acids. Trimming pared 1 base from V and 1 base from J, leaving 17 bases between. Germline CDR1 SGHDT, CDR2 YYEEEE. The CDR3 is CASSLFFEAEKNTEAFF. In DNA, the CDR3 is TGTGCCAGCAGCTTGTTCTTTGAGGCAGAAAAGAACACTGAAGCTTTCTTT.

The chain employs TRBV5-1 and TRBJ2-1, with TRBD2 identical over 9 bases. The CDR3 has 16 residues. J gave up 5 bases and V 4 bases, and 10 bases lay outside the gene matches. Germline CDR1 reads SGHRS; CDR2 reads YFSETQ. CDR3 in DNA: TGCGCCAGCAGCCCCGGAGGATTAGCGGGGGACAATGAGCAGTTCTTC. Translated: CASSPGGLAGDNEQFF.

The chain links TRBV6-1 to TRBJ2-7, with D tentatively TRBD2 (5 bases). The CDR3 runs to 14 residues. The V gene lost 4 bases and the J gene lost 0 bases, with 10 bases spanning the gap. From germline, CDR1 is MNHNS and CDR2 SASEGT. The CDR3 DNA reads TGTGCCAGCAGTGGAGGACTGTACTCCTACGAGCAGTACTTC. Translating gives CASSGGLYSYEQYF.

V is TRBV7-9 and J is TRBJ2-3, with 7 bases matching TRBD1. The CDR3 runs 13 residues. With V trimmed by 6 bases and J by 5 bases, 5 bases remained unmatched. In germline, CDR1 is SEHNR, CDR2 FQNEAQ (reference sequence). This CDR3 is CASRSGQKDTQYF. CDR3 sequence (DNA): TGTGCCAGCAGATCGGGACAGAAAGATACGCAGTATTTT.

This clone appeared once. The chain joins TRBV5-6 to TRBJ2-3; the match to TRBD1 covers 10 bases. The CDR3 covers 16 residues. CDR1 and CDR2 (germline): SGHDT, YYEEEE. V lost 3 bases, J lost 6 bases, and 10 bases stayed unmatched. CDR3 in amino acids: CASSWGFGTGVDTQYF. Written as DNA, the CDR3 is TGTGCCAGCAGCTGGGGCTTCGGGACAGGGGTCGATACGCAGTATTTT.

This clone is a singleton in its sample. The chain combines TRBV9 with TRBJ2-3, with 9 bases that match TRBD1. Germline values: CDR1 SGDLS, CDR2 YYNGEE. The length of the CDR3 is 15 residues. The V gene end was trimmed by 2 bases and the J gene end by 2 bases; junction bases not matched to a gene: 3. The CDR3 protein is CASSVGQGYTDTQYF. For the CDR3, the DNA is TGTGCCAGCAGCGTGGGACAGGGATACACAGATACGCAGTATTTT.